These 3 T cell receptor beta chains were all obtained from the same sample, sequenced in a study of beta chain features in type 1 diabetes. Antigen specificity for these receptors is unknown. Study-wide points: There was a moderate but significant shortening of TCRB CDR3s in all four CD4+ subsets of Type 1 diabetes patients.

The investigators reverse transcribed all of the isolated RNA, so they sequenced expressed TCRB transcripts. Sequenced by immunoSEQ multiplex PCR; TCRdb stores in-frame clones only, minus some. The sample has 500,000 to 850,000 clones; over 13% are singletons. Sequencing was performed on naive CD4+ T cells from blood. The receptors shown here come from a man aged 18 to 29 with type 1 diabetes.

Only a few counts were recorded for this clone. This chain uses TRBV7-9 with TRBJ2-1, with 9 bases identical to TRBD1. The CDR3 sequence is 16 residues long. Germline V gene data show CDR1 as SEHNR and CDR2 as FQNEAQ (reference sequence). V shed 2 bases and J 2 bases; nucleotides not matched to a gene: 4. As DNA, the CDR3 is TGTGCCAGCAGCTTACGGACAGGGGTACCCTACAATGAGCAGTTCTTC. Protein: CASSLRTGVPYNEQFF.

The chain combines TRBV5-1 with TRBJ2-5; 13 bases fit TRBD2. J gave up 3 bases and V 3 bases, and 5 bases lay outside the gene matches. From germline, CDR1 is SGHRS and CDR2 YFSETQ. The CDR3 covers 16 residues. CDR3 region: CASSSSGTSGKETQYF. In DNA, the CDR3 is TGCGCCAGCAGCTCCTCCGGGACTAGCGGGAAAGAGACCCAGTACTTC.

This clone was counted a few times. The rearrangement links TRBV18 to TRBJ1-1, with 7 bases aligning to TRBD1. Trimming cost V 6 bases and J 3 bases; bases outside gene matches: 10. Per the germline V gene, CDR1 is KGHSH and CDR2 is LQKENI. CDR3 length: 15 amino acids. This chain's CDR3 is CASSPSGGEDTEAFF. CDR3 nucleotide sequence: TGTGCCAGCTCGCCCTCAGGGGGAGAGGACACTGAAGCTTTCTTT.